This TCR beta chain was sequenced for a study of T cell responses to AZD1222 COVID-19 vaccine. About the study: The analysis combined second doses at about 4 or about 12 weeks. The study's findings and limits: An increase in Spike-specific TCR breadth and depth was observed after two AZD1222 doses. Unmutated variant regions are reportedly the target of nearly half of TCRs that are spike-specific. Only 5 or 6 individuals given AZD1222 were seropositive at baseline.

Using immunoSEQ multiplex PCR, the repertoire was profiled, and TCRdb retains in-frame clones only, with some absent. The repertoire holds 140,000 to 150,000 clones, just over 90% seen once, with 9.1% in the top ten. With respect to this clone: Its specificity is unknown.

Germline CDR1 reads ENHRY; CDR2 reads SYGVKD. The V segment lost 8 bases and the J segment 1 base; nucleotides outside the gene matches: 1. This CDR3 contains 12 residues. The chain couples TRBV10-3 to TRBJ2-5; 7 bases map to TRBD2. Source: peripheral blood, taken on day 0 of AZD1222 vaccination. This clonotype was sampled from an adult in good health. The DNA for the CDR3 is TGTGCCATCTCGGGGGGCCAAGAGACCCAGTACTTC. This sequence encodes CAISGGQETQYF.